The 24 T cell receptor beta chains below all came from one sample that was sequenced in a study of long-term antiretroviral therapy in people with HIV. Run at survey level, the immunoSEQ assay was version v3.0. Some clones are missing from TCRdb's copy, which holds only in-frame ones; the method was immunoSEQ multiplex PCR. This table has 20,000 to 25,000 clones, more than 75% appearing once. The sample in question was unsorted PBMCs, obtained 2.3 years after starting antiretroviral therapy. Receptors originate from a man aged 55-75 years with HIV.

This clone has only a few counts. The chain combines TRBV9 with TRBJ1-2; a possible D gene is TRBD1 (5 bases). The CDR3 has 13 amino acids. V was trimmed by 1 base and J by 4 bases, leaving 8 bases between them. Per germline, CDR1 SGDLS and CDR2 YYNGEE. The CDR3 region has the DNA TGTGCCAGCAGCGTACAGGGTCCCTATGGCTACACCTTC. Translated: CASSVQGPYGYTF.

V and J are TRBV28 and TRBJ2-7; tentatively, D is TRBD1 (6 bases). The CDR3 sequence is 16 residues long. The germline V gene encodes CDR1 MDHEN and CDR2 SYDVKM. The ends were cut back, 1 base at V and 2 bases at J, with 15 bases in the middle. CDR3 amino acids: CASSLLPTGAAYEQYF. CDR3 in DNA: TGTGCCAGCAGTTTATTACCGACAGGAGCAGCCTACGAGCAGTACTTC.

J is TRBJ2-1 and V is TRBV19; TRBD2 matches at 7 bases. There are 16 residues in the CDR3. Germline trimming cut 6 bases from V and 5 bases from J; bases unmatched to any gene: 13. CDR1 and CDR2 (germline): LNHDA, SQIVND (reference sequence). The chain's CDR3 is CASRHITEGGDNEQFF. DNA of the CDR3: TGTGCCAGTAGACACATTACAGAGGGAGGGGACAATGAGCAGTTCTTC.

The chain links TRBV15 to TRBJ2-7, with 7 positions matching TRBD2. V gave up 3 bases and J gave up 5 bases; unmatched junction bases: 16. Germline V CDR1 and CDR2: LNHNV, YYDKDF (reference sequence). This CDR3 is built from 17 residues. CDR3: CATSSDQGGFLEDEQYF. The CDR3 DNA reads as TGTGCCACCAGCAGCGACCAGGGAGGGTTTCTAGAGGACGAGCAGTACTTC.

This CDR3 is CASTPGTSGTYEQYF. The DNA of the CDR3 is TGTGCCAGCACCCCTGGGACTAGCGGAACCTACGAGCAGTACTTC. The rearrangement links TRBV5-4 to TRBJ2-7; the match to TRBD2 covers 11 bases. V lost 6 bases and J lost 2; bases outside the gene matches: 7. Germline assignment: CDR1 SGHNT and CDR2 YYREEE (reference sequence). The length of the CDR3 is 15 residues.

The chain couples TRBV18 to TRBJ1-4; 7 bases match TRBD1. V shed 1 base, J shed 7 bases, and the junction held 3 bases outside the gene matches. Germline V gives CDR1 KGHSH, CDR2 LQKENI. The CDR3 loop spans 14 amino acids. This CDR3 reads CASSPQGASEKLFF. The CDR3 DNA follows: TGTGCCAGCTCACCACAGGGGGCGAGTGAAAAACTGTTTTTT.

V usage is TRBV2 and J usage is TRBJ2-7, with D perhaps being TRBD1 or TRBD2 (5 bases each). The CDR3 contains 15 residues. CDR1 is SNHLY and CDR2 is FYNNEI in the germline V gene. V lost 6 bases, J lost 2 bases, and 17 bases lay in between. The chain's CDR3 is CASRARGGPPYEQYF. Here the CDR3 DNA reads TGTGCCAGCAGGGCAAGGGGCGGGCCCCCCTACGAGCAGTACTTC. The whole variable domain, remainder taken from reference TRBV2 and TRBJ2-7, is EPEVTQTPSHQVTQMGQEVILRCVPISNHLYFYWYRQILGQKVEFLVSFYNNEISEKSEIFDDQFSVERPDGSNFTLKIRSTKLEDSAMYFCASRARGGPPYEQYFGPGTRLTVT.

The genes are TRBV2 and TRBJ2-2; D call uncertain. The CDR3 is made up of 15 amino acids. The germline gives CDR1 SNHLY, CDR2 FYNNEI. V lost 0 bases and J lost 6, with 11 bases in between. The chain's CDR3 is CASSEAGRPAGELFF. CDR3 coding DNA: TGTGCCAGCAGTGAAGCGGGCAGACCCGCCGGGGAGCTGTTTTTT. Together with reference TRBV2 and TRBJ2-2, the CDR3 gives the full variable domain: EPEVTQTPSHQVTQMGQEVILRCVPISNHLYFYWYRQILGQKVEFLVSFYNNEISEKSEIFDDQFSVERPDGSNFTLKIRSTKLEDSAMYFCASSEAGRPAGELFFGEGSRLTVL.

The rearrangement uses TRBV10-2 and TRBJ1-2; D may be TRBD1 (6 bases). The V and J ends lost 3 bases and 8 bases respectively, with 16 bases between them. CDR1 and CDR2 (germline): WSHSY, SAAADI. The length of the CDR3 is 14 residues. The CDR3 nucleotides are TGCGCCAGCAGTGACTGGGGACAAGGTCGGGGCTACACCTTC. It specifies CASSDWGQGRGYTF.

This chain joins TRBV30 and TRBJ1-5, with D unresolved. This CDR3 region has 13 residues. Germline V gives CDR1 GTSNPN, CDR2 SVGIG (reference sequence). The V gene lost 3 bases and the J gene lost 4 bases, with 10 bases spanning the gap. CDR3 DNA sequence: TGTGCCTGGAGCCCGGTGGGAAATCAGCCCCAGCATTTT. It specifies CAWSPVGNQPQHF.

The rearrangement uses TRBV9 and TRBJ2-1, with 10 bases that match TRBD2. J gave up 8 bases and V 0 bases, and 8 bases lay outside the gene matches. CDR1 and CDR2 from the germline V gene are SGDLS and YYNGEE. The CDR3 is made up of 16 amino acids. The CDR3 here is CASSVGLAGAFDEQFF. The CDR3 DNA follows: TGTGCCAGCAGCGTAGGGCTAGCGGGAGCTTTTGATGAGCAGTTCTTC.

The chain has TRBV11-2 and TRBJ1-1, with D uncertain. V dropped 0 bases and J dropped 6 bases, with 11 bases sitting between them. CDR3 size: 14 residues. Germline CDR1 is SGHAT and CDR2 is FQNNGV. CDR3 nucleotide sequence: TGTGCCAGCAGCTTAGATCGTGAAGGCCCTGAAGCTTTCTTT. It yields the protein CASSLDREGPEAFF.

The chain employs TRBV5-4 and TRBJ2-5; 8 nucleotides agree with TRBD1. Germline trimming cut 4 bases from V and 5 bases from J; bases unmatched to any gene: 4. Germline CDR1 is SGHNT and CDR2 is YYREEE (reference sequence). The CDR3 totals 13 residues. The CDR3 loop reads CASSGQGSETQYF. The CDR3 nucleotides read TGTGCCAGCAGCGGACAGGGTTCCGAGACCCAGTACTTC.

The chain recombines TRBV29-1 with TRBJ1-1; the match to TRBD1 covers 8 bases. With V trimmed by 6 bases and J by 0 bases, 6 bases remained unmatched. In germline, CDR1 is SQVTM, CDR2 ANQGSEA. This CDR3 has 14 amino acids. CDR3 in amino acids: CSVRRQGMNTEAFF. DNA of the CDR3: TGCAGCGTGCGACGACAGGGGATGAACACTGAAGCTTTCTTT.

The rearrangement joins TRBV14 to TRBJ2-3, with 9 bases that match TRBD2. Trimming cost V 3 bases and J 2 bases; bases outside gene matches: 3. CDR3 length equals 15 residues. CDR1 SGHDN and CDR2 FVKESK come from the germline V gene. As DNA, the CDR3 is TGTGCCAGCAGCCATAGCGGGGGACCCACAGATACGCAGTATTTT. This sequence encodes CASSHSGGPTDTQYF.

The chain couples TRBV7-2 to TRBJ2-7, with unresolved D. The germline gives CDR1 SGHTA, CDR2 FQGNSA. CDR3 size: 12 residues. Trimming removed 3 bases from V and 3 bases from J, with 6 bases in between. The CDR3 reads CASSFTNYEQYF. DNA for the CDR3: TGTGCCAGCAGCTTTACCAACTACGAGCAGTACTTC.

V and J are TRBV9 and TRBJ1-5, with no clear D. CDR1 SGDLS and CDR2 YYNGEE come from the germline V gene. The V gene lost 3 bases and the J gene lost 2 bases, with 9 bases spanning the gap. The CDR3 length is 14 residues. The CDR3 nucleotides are TGTGCCAGCAGCGCAGGTCTCGGCAATCAGCCCCAGCATTTT. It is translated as CASSAGLGNQPQHF.

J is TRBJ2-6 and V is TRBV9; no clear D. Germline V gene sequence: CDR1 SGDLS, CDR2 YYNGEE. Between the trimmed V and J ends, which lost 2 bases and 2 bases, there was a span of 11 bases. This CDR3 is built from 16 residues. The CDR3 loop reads CASSVNLVTGANVLTF. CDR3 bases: TGTGCCAGCAGCGTCAACTTAGTGACTGGGGCCAACGTCCTGACTTTC.

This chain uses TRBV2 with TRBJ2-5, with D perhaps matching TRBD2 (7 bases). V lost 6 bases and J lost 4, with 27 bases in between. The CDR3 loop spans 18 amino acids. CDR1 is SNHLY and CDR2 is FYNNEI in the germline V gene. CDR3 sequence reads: CASRANGRLGGVRETQYF. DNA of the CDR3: TGTGCCAGCAGGGCTAACGGACGGCTAGGGGGGGTTCGAGAGACCCAGTACTTC.

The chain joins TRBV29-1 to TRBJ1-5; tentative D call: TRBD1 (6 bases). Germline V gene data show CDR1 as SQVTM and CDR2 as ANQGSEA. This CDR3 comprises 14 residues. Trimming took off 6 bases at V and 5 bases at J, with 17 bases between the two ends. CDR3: CSVATGTTDQPQHF. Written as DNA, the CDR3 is TGCAGCGTCGCCACAGGGACCACCGATCAGCCCCAGCATTTT.

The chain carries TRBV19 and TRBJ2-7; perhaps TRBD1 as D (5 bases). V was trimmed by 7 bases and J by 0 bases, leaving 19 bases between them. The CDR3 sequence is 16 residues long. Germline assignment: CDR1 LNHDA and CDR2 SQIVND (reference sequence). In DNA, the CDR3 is TGTGCCAGTAAGAACTCCTTCTGGACAAGCTCCTACGAGCAGTACTTC. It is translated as CASKNSFWTSSYEQYF.

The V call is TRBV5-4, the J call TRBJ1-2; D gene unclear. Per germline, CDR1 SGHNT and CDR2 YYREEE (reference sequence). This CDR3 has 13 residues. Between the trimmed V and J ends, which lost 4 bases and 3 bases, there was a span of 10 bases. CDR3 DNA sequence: TGTGCCAGCAGCCAGACATCGGACTATGGCTACACCTTC. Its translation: CASSQTSDYGYTF.

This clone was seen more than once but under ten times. Here the CDR3 DNA reads TGCGCCAGCGGGCTGACGGGAACATCAAACTATGGCTACACCTTC. This encodes CASGLTGTSNYGYTF. The chain combines TRBV5-1 with TRBJ1-2; no reliable D call. V was pared by 7 bases and J by 2 bases, with 18 bases between. The CDR3 consists of 15 residues. From germline, CDR1 is SGHRS and CDR2 YFSETQ. The full variable domain, completed using reference TRBV5-1 and TRBJ1-2, is KAGVTQTPRYLIKTRGQQVTLSCSPISGHRSVSWYQQTPGQGLQFLFEYFSETQRNKGNFPGRFSGRQFSNSRSEMNVSTLELGDSALYLCASGLTGTSNYGYTFGSGTRLTVV.

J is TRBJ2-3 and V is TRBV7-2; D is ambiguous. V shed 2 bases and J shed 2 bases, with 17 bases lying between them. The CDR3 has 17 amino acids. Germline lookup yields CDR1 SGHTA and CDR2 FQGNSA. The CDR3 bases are TGTGCCAGCAGCTTAACTGCACTGGGCGAGAACACAGATACGCAGTATTTT. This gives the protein CASSLTALGENTDTQYF.